This record concerns one T cell receptor (beta chain) sequence. This specimen belongs to a study of T cells in narcolepsy. The table came from immunoSEQ multiplex PCR; TCRdb's copy has only in-frame clones and leaves some out. In the table there are nearly 35,000 clones, roughly 86% of which are singletons. The germline V gene encodes CDR1 SEHNR and CDR2 FQNEAQ (reference sequence). CDR3 size: 14 residues. The V end was cut by 5 bases, the J end by 0 bases, with 9 bases between. The J gene is TRBJ2-3, the V gene TRBV7-9; possible D gene TRBD2, 5 bases. Sequencing input: memory (CD45RA-) CD4+ T cells from blood. The TCR comes from a human donor in good health. The CDR3 sequence is CASSLQRSTDTQYF. CDR3 in DNA: TGTGCCAGCAGCCTTCAGCGGAGCACAGATACGCAGTATTTT. The whole variable domain, remainder taken from reference TRBV7-9 and TRBJ2-3, is DTGVSQNPRHKITKRGQNVTFRCDPISEHNRLYWYRQTLGQGPEFLTYFQNEAQLEKSRLLSDRFSAERPKGSFSTLEIQRTEQGDSAMYLCASSLQRSTDTQYFGPGTRLTVL.